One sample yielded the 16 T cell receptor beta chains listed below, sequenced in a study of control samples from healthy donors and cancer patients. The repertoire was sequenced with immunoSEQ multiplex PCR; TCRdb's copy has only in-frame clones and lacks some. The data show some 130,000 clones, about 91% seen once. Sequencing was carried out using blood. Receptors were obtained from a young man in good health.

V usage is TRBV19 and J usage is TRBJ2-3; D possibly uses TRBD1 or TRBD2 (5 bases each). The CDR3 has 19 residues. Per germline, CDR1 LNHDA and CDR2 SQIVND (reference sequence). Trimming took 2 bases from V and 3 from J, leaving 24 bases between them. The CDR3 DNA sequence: TGTGCCAGTAGTATACAGCGGCAGGGTTCATGGCGTTTGACAGATACGCAGTATTTT. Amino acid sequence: CASSIQRQGSWRLTDTQYF.

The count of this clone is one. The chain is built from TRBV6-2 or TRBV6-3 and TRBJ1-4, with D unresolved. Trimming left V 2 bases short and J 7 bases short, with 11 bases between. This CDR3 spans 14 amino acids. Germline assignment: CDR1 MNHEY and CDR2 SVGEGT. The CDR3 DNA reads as TGTGCCAGCAGTTACGGGGTGAACGGTGAAAAACTGTTTTTT. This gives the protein CASSYGVNGEKLFF.

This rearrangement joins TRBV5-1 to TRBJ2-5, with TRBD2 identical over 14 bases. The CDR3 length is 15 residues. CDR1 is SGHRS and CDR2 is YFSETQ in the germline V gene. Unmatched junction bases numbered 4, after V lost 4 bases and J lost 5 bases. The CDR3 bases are TGCGCCAGCAGCCAGGGACTAGCGGGGGTGGAGACCCAGTACTTC. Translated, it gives CASSQGLAGVETQYF.

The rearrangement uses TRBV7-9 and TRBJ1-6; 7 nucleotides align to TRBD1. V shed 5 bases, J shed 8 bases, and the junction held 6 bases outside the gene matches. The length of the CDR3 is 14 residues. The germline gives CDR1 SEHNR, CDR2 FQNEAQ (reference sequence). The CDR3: CASSDARGYSPLHF. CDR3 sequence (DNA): TGTGCCAGCAGCGACGCCAGGGGGTATTCACCCCTCCACTTT.

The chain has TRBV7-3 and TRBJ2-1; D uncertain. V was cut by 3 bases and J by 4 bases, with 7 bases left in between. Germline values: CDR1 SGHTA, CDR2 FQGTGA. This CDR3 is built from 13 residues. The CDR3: CASSLDQYNEQFF. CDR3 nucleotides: TGTGCCAGCAGCTTGGACCAGTACAATGAGCAGTTCTTC. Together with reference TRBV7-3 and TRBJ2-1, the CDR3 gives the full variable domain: GAGVSQTPSNKVTEKGKYVELRCDPISGHTALYWYRQSLGQGPEFLIYFQGTGAADDSGLPNDRFFAVRPEGSVSTLKIQRTERGDSAVYLCASSLDQYNEQFFGPGTRLTVL.

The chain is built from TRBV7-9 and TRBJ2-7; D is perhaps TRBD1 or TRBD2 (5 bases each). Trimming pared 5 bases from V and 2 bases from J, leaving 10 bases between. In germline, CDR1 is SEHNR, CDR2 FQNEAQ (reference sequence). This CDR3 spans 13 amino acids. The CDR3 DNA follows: TGTGCCAGCAGCGCCACGGGGCCCTACGAGCAGTACTTC. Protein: CASSATGPYEQYF.

CDR3 DNA sequence: TGCGCCAGCAGCCAATTTGGGGGGTCAAACAATGAGCAGTTCTTC. Encoded protein: CASSQFGGSNNEQFF. This chain connects TRBV4-1 to TRBJ2-1, with D possibly being TRBD2 (6 bases). Germline V gene lookup returns CDR1 MGHRA and CDR2 YSYEKL. There are 15 residues in the CDR3. Trimming took off 2 bases at V and 5 bases at J, with 13 bases between the two ends.

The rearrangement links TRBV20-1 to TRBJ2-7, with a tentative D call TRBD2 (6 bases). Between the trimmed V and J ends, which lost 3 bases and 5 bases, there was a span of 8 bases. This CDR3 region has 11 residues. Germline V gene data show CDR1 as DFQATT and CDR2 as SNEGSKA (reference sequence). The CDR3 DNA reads TGCAGTGCTAGTCCGGGAGACGAGCAGTACTTC. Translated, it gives CSASPGDEQYF.

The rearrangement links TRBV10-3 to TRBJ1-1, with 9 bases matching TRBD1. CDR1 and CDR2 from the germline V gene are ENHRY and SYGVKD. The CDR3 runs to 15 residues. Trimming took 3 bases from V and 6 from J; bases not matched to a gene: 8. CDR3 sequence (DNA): TGTGCCATCAGTGATCCGGGACAGGGACCCCCTGAAGCTTTCTTT. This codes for CAISDPGQGPPEAFF.

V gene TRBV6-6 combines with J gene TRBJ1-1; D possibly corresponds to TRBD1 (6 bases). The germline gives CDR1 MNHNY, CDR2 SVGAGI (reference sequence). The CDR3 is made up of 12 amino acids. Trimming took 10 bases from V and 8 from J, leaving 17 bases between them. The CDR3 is CATRGASTEAFF. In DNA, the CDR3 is TGTGCCACGAGGGGGGCGAGTACCGAAGCTTTCTTT.

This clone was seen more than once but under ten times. CDR3 DNA: TGTGCCAGCAGAGGACAGGGGTCTCTCTACGAGCAGTACTTC. This translates into CASRGQGSLYEQYF. This sequence joins TRBV14 and TRBJ2-7; 9 positions match TRBD1. The V segment lost 6 bases and the J segment 3 bases; nucleotides outside the gene matches: 6. Germline values: CDR1 SGHDN, CDR2 FVKESK. The CDR3 sequence is 14 residues long.

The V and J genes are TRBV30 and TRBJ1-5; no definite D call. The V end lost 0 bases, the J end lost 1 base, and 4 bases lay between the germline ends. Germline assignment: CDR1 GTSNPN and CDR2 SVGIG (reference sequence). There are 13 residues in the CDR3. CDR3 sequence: CAWSVDSNQPQHF. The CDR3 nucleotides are TGTGCCTGGAGTGTAGACAGCAATCAGCCCCAGCATTTT.

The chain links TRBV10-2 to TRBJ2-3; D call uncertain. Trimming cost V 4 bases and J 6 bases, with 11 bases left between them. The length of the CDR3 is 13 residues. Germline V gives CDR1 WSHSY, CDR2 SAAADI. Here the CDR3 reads CASSAMVADTQYF. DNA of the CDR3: TGCGCCAGCAGTGCTATGGTGGCGGATACGCAGTATTTT.

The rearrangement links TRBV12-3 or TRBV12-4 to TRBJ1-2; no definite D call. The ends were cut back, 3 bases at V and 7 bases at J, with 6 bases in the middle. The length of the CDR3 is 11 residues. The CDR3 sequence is CASSLFGGYTF. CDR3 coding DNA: TGTGCCAGCAGTTTGTTTGGTGGCTACACCTTC.

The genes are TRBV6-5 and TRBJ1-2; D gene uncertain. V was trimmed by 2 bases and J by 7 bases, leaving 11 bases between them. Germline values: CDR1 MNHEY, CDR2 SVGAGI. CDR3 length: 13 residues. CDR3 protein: CASSYKTARGYTF. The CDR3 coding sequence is TGTGCCAGCAGTTACAAGACCGCCCGTGGCTACACCTTC.

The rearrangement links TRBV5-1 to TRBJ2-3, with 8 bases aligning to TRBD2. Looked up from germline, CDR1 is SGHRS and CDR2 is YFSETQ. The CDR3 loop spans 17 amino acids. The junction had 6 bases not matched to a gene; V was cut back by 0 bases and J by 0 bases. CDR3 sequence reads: CASSLGVAGGSTDTQYF. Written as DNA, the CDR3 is TGCGCCAGCAGCTTGGGTGTGGCGGGGGGTAGCACAGATACGCAGTATTTT. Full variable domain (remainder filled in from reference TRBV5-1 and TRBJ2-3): KAGVTQTPRYLIKTRGQQVTLSCSPISGHRSVSWYQQTPGQGLQFLFEYFSETQRNKGNFPGRFSGRQFSNSRSEMNVSTLELGDSALYLCASSLGVAGGSTDTQYFGPGTRLTVL.